One sample yielded the 19 T cell receptor beta chains listed below, sequenced in a study of T cell responses to AZD1222 COVID-19 vaccine. This table comes from immunoSEQ multiplex PCR, and its TCRdb copy is limited to in-frame clones, with some not included. The table shows 80,000 to 130,000 clones, with about 83% occurring only once. The sequences come from peripheral blood, collected on day 0 of AZD1222 vaccination. These receptors originate from an adult in good health.

The chain is built from TRBV28 and TRBJ1-2; D gene unclear. Trimming pared 0 bases from V and 4 bases from J, leaving 9 bases between. Germline values: CDR1 MDHEN, CDR2 SYDVKM. This CDR3 has 14 residues. The CDR3 is CASSLWQERYGYTF. CDR3 sequence (DNA): TGTGCCAGCAGTTTATGGCAGGAACGCTATGGCTACACCTTC.

V gene TRBV4-1 combines with J gene TRBJ1-3; a possible D gene is TRBD1 (5 bases). The CDR3 spans 16 residues. CDR1 and CDR2 from the germline V gene are MGHRA and YSYEKL. V lost 0 bases, J lost 2 bases, and 11 bases lay in between. The CDR3 DNA reads as TGCGCCAGCAGCCAAGATCTCAGGGAAGCTGGAAACACCATATATTTT. Encoded protein: CASSQDLREAGNTIYF.

The V call is TRBV2, the J call TRBJ1-5; weak D call: TRBD1 (5 bases). Germline V gene data show CDR1 as SNHLY and CDR2 as FYNNEI. V was trimmed by 4 bases and J by 3 bases, leaving 10 bases between them. The CDR3 covers 14 residues. CDR3 sequence reads: CASSGRGYNQPQHF. In DNA, the CDR3 is TGTGCCAGCAGTGGAAGGGGATACAATCAGCCCCAGCATTTT. The full variable domain, with the rest looked up from reference TRBV2 and TRBJ1-5, is EPEVTQTPSHQVTQMGQEVILRCVPISNHLYFYWYRQILGQKVEFLVSFYNNEISEKSEIFDDQFSVERPDGSNFTLKIRSTKLEDSAMYFCASSGRGYNQPQHFGDGTRLSIL.

V is TRBV4-1 and J is TRBJ1-4; D perhaps matches TRBD1 (5 bases). The CDR3 contains 17 residues. Per the germline V gene, CDR1 is MGHRA and CDR2 is YSYEKL. V was shortened by 4 bases and J by 7 bases, with 22 bases between the two germline ends. The CDR3 sequence: CASSPEGRGPFGEKLFF. In DNA form, the CDR3 reads TGCGCCAGCAGCCCAGAAGGAAGGGGTCCGTTTGGTGAAAAACTGTTTTTT.

The chain recombines TRBV19 with TRBJ1-5; D is ambiguous. Germline V lookup: CDR1 LNHDA, CDR2 SQIVND (reference sequence). The germline V and J ends were trimmed by 6 bases and 1 base, with 7 bases remaining between them. This CDR3 has 13 amino acids. The CDR3 loop reads CASRIHSNQPQHF. The CDR3 region has the DNA TGTGCCAGTAGGATCCACAGCAATCAGCCCCAGCATTTT.

This clone has a single count. A read error may produce the germline difference seen at one junction end. V gene TRBV5-6 combines with J gene TRBJ1-1; D gene unclear. The CDR3 totals 11 residues. CDR1 SGHDT and CDR2 YYEEEE come from the germline V gene. CDR3 sequence (DNA): TGTGCCAGCAGCTTGGCCTCAGCCCAGAGTTTT. Residues: CASSLASAQSF.

The genes are TRBV24-1 and TRBJ2-3; tentatively, D is TRBD2 (5 bases). This CDR3 region has 14 residues. Germline V gene lookup returns CDR1 KGHDR and CDR2 SFDVKD. The V end lost 6 bases, the J end lost 2 bases, and 11 bases lay between the germline ends. The DNA for the CDR3 is TGTGCCACCAGTCGTCCGGAGGTCACAGATACGCAGTATTTT. It is translated as CATSRPEVTDTQYF.

This rearrangement joins TRBV19 to TRBJ1-6; 9 bases agree with TRBD1. Unmatched junction bases numbered 6, after V lost 5 bases and J lost 7 bases. Germline V gene data show CDR1 as LNHDA and CDR2 as SQIVND (reference sequence). The CDR3 spans 15 residues. CDR3 protein: CASSPTGGTNSPLHF. The CDR3 nucleotides are TGTGCCAGTAGTCCGACAGGGGGTACAAATTCACCCCTCCACTTT.

The chain carries TRBV7-2 and TRBJ2-5; D remains ambiguous. Germline CDR1 and CDR2: SGHTA and FQGNSA. CDR3 length equals 13 residues. Between the trimmed V and J ends, which lost 3 bases and 3 bases, there was a span of 8 bases. This CDR3 is CASSFGGEETQYF. As DNA, the CDR3 is TGTGCCAGCAGCTTCGGTGGGGAAGAGACCCAGTACTTC.

The CDR3 here is CASSTRLGRSYEQYF. The CDR3 DNA sequence: TGTGCCAGCAGTACACGACTAGGAAGGAGCTACGAGCAGTACTTC. V is TRBV6-2 or TRBV6-3 and J is TRBJ2-7, with D perhaps TRBD2 (6 bases). This CDR3 is 15 amino acids long. V shed 5 bases and J shed 3 bases, with 17 bases lying between them. Per the germline V gene, CDR1 is MNHEY and CDR2 is SVGEGT.

J is TRBJ2-7 and V is TRBV19; 8 bases map to TRBD1. CDR3 length equals 16 residues. Germline CDR1 is LNHDA and CDR2 is SQIVND (reference sequence). The V segment lost 4 bases and the J segment 8 bases; nucleotides outside the gene matches: 16. This CDR3 reads CASSRLTGQATVKQYF. CDR3 nucleotide sequence: TGTGCCAGTAGTAGGCTAACGGGACAGGCAACCGTGAAGCAGTACTTC.

The chain is built from TRBV19 and TRBJ2-1; TRBD2 matches 9 bases. Germline lookup yields CDR1 LNHDA and CDR2 SQIVND (reference sequence). J lost 3 bases, V lost 3 bases, and 15 bases had no gene match. This CDR3 comprises 19 residues. The CDR3 coding sequence is TGTGCCAGTAGTATGAGGGCCTTGTCGACAGCGGGGGGCTACAATGAGCAGTTCTTC. It yields the protein CASSMRALSTAGGYNEQFF.

The chain couples TRBV5-1 to TRBJ2-1; D may be TRBD2 (5 bases). V shed 6 bases and J shed 0 bases, with 13 bases lying between them. From germline, CDR1 is SGHRS and CDR2 YFSETQ. The CDR3 covers 15 residues. The CDR3 loop reads CASIAQAGSYNEQFF. CDR3 nucleotides: TGCGCCAGCATTGCTCAGGCGGGCTCCTACAATGAGCAGTTCTTC.

A few counts support this clone. This chain links TRBV5-6 with TRBJ1-2; perhaps TRBD1 as D (5 bases). The V gene's germline CDR1 is SGHDT and CDR2 YYEEEE. V lost 4 bases, J lost 5 bases, and 18 bases lay in between. The length of the CDR3 is 15 residues. The CDR3 loop reads CASSLLGGSGYGYTF. DNA of the CDR3: TGTGCCAGCAGCCTACTGGGGGGGAGTGGATATGGCTACACCTTC.

This clone was seen a handful of times. The chain uses TRBV6-1 and TRBJ2-3; 15 nucleotides align to TRBD2. CDR1 and CDR2 from the germline V gene are MNHNS and SASEGT. The CDR3 has 16 residues. J gave up 7 bases and V 4 bases, and 6 bases lay outside the gene matches. The CDR3: CASSAGLAGGQYTQYF. CDR3 sequence (DNA): TGTGCCAGCAGTGCCGGACTAGCGGGGGGGCAATATACGCAGTATTTT.

This clone was seen once. The V gene is TRBV5-1, the J gene TRBJ2-7, with D possibly being TRBD1 (6 bases). Germline lookup yields CDR1 SGHRS and CDR2 YFSETQ. This CDR3 spans 16 amino acids. Trimming shortened V by 3 bases and J by 0 bases, and 16 bases separated the two germline ends. CDR3 sequence reads: CASSYSPTGYSYEQYF. The CDR3 coding sequence is TGCGCCAGCAGCTACTCCCCGACAGGCTACTCCTACGAGCAGTACTTC.

The chain recombines TRBV19 with TRBJ2-2; TRBD2 matches 9 bases. V was pared by 3 bases and J by 6 bases, with 8 bases of the junction left unmatched. CDR1 and CDR2 from the germline V gene are LNHDA and SQIVND (reference sequence). This CDR3 is 16 amino acids long. CDR3 sequence reads: CASSIVASGVPGELFF. CDR3 sequence (DNA): TGTGCCAGTAGTATCGTGGCTAGCGGGGTTCCCGGGGAGCTGTTTTTT.

The rearrangement joins TRBV19 to TRBJ1-5; 8 bases are a match to TRBD1. The CDR3 spans 15 residues. V was pared by 5 bases and J by 0 bases, with 3 bases of the junction left unmatched. The germline gives CDR1 LNHDA, CDR2 SQIVND (reference sequence). CDR3 amino acids: CASSQGAASNQPQHF. In DNA form, the CDR3 reads TGTGCCAGTAGTCAGGGGGCTGCTAGCAATCAGCCCCAGCATTTT.

The chain links TRBV21-1 to TRBJ1-2; TRBD1 is taken as the D call from the table, unchecked against the DNA. TRBV21-1 is a documented pseudogene. The CDR3 spans 14 residues. CDR3 in amino acids: CASSTRQRNYGYTF. CDR3 bases: TGTGCCAGCAGCACCCGACAGCGAAACTATGGCTACACCTTC.